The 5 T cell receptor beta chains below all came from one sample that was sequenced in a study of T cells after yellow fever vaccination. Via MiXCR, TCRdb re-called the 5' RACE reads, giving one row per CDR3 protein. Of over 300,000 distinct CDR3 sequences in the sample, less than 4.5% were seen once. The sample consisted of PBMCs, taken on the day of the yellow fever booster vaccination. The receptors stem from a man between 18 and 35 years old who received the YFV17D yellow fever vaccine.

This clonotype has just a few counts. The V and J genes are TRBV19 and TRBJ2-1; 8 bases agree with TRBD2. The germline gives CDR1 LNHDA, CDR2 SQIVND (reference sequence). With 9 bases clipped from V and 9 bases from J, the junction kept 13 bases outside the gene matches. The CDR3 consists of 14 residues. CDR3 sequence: CASQESGGRGEQFF. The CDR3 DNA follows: TGTGCCAGCCAAGAAAGCGGGGGAAGGGGTGAGCAGTTCTTC.

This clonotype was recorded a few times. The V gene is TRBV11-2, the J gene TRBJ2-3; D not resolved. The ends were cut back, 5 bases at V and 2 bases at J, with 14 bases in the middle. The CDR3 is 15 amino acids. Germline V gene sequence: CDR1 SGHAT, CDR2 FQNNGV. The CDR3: CASSLRQYVTDTQYF. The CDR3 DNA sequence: TGTGCCAGCAGCCTTCGCCAATATGTCACAGATACGCAGTATTTT.

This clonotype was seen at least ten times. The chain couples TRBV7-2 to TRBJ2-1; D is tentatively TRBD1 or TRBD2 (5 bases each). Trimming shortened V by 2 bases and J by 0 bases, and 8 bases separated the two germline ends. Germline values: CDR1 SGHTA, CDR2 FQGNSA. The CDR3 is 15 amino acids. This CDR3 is CASSLTGLSYNEQFF. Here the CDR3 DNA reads TGTGCCAGCAGCTTAACAGGACTCTCCTACAATGAGCAGTTCTTC.

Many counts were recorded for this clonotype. This CDR3 is CASSSVGTAKETQYF. The CDR3 region has the DNA TGTGCCAGCAGTTCAGTCGGGACAGCTAAAGAGACCCAGTACTTC. This chain uses TRBV6-5 with TRBJ2-5, with 7 positions matching TRBD1. The CDR3 runs to 15 residues. Germline-derived CDR1 and CDR2 are MNHEY and SVGAGI. Germline trimming cut 4 bases from V and 3 bases from J; bases unmatched to any gene: 8.

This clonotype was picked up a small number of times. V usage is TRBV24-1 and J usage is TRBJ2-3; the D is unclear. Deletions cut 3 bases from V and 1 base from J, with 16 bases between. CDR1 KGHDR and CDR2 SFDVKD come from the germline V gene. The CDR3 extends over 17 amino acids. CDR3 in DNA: TGTGCCACCAGTGATCTACGCGACCTGTACGGCACAGATACGCAGTATTTT. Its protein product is CATSDLRDLYGTDTQYF.